These 2 T cell receptor beta chains were all obtained from the same sample, sequenced in a study of blood T cell repertoires in COVID-19. Sequencing was performed with immunoSEQ multiplex PCR; in TCRdb, only in-frame clones are kept and a portion is missing. The table records 250,000 to 300,000 clones, around 88% of them present only once. Material for sequencing was peripheral blood. These receptors all come from a man aged 40-49 years with acute or convalescent COVID-19.

This chain joins TRBV7-2 and TRBJ2-7; a weak D match, TRBD2 (7 bases). The CDR3 consists of 13 residues. Germline assignment: CDR1 SGHTA and CDR2 FQGNSA. Trimming shortened V by 5 bases and J by 7 bases, and 15 bases separated the two germline ends. CDR3 in DNA: TGTGCCAGCAGCATTGCGGGGGCTGGGGAGCAGTACTTC. Translated, it gives CASSIAGAGEQYF.

The chain employs TRBV6-5 and TRBJ1-5; D possibly corresponds to TRBD1 (6 bases). Germline CDR1 reads MNHEY; CDR2 reads SVGAGI. Between the trimmed V and J ends, which lost 6 bases and 2 bases, there was a span of 14 bases. The CDR3 length is 15 residues. The CDR3 sequence: CASRGYRVGNQPQHF. The CDR3 DNA reads TGTGCCAGCAGAGGATACAGGGTGGGCAATCAGCCCCAGCATTTT.